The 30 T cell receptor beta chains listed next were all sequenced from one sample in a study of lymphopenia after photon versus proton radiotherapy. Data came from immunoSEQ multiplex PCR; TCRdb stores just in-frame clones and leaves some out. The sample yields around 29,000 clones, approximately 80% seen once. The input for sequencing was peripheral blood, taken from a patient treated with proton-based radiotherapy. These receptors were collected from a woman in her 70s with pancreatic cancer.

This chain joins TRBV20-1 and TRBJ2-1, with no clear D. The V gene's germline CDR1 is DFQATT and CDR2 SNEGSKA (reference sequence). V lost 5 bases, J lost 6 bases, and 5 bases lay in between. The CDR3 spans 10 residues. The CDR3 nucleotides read TGCAGTGCTGGTCCCAATGAGCAGTTCTTC. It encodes CSAGPNEQFF.

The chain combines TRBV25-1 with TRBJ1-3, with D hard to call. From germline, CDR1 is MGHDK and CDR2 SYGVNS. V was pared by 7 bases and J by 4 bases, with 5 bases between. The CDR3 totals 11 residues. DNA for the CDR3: TGTGCCAGCACCCTAGGAAACACCATATATTTT. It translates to CASTLGNTIYF. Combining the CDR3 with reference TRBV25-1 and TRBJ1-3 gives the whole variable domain EADIYQTPRYLVIGTGKKITLECSQTMGHDKMYWYQQDPGMELHLIHYSYGVNSTEKGDLSSESTVSRIRTEHFPLTLESARPSHTSQYLCASTLGNTIYFGEGSWLTVV.

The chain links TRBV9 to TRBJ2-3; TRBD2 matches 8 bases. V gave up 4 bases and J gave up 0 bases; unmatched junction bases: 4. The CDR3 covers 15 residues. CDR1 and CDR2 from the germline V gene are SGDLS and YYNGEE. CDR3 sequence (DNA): TGTGCCAGCAGCTATAGCGGGATTAGCACAGATACGCAGTATTTT. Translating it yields CASSYSGISTDTQYF.

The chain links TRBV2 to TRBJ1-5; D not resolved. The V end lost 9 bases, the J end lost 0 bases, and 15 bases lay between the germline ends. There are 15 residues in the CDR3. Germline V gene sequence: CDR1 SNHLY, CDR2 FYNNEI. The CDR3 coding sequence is TGTGCCAGTACCGAATCCACAGTTAGCAATCAGCCCCAGCATTTT. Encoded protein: CASTESTVSNQPQHF.

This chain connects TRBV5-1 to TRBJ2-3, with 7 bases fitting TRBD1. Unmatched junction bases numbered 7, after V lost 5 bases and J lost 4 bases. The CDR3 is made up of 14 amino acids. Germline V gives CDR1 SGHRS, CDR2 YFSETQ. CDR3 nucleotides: TGCGCCAGCAGTTGGGACAGTACCGCAGATACGCAGTATTTT. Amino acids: CASSWDSTADTQYF. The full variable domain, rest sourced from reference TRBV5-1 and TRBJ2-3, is KAGVTQTPRYLIKTRGQQVTLSCSPISGHRSVSWYQQTPGQGLQFLFEYFSETQRNKGNFPGRFSGRQFSNSRSEMNVSTLELGDSALYLCASSWDSTADTQYFGPGTRLTVL.

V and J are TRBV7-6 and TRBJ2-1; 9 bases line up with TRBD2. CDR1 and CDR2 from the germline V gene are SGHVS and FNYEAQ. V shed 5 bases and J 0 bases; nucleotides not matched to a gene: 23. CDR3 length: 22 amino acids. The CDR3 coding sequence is TGTGCCAGCAGCCGCATGGGGCCCGGGCTAGCGGGACAAGACCGCTCCTACAATGAGCAGTTCTTC. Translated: CASSRMGPGLAGQDRSYNEQFF.

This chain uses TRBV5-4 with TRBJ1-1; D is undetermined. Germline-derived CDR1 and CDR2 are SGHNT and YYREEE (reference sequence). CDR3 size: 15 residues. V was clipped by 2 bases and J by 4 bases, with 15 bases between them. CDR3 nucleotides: TGTGCCAGCAGCTTACGGGGTGGAGGGTTCACTGAAGCTTTCTTT. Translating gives CASSLRGGGFTEAFF.

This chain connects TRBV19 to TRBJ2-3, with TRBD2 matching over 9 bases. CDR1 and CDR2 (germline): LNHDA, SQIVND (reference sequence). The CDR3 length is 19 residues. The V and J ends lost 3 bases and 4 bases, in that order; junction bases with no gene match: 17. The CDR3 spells CASSIAPPGIAGVSDTQYF. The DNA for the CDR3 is TGTGCCAGTAGTATTGCCCCTCCCGGGATAGCGGGAGTGTCAGATACGCAGTATTTT.

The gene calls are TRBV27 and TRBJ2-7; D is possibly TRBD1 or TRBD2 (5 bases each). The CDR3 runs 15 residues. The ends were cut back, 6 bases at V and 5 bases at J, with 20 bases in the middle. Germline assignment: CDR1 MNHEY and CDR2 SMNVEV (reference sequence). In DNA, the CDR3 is TGTGCCAGCAGGCCCCGAGGGACCTTGAGGCACGAGCAGTACTTC. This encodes CASRPRGTLRHEQYF.

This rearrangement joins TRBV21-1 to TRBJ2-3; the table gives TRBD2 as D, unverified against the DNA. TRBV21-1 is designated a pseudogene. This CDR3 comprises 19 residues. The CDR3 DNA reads TGTGCCAGCAGCTATAGGGCACTAGCGGGTACGGTTGGGACAGATACGCAGTATTTT. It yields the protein CASSYRALAGTVGTDTQYF.

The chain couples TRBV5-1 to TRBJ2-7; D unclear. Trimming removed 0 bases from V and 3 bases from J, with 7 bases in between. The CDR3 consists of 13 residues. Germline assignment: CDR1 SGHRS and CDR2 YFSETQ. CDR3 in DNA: TGCGCCAGCAGCTTGGGGAACTACTACGAGCAGTACTTC. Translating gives CASSLGNYYEQYF.

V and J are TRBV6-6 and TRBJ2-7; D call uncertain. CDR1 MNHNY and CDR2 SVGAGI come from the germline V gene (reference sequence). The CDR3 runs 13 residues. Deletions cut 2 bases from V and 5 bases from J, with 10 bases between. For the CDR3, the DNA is TGTGCCAGCAGTTACCCCTCTACCCACGAGCAGTACTTC. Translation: CASSYPSTHEQYF.

CDR3 in amino acids: CASSDPPYEQYF. CDR3 nucleotides: TGTGCCAGCAGTGACCCTCCCTACGAGCAGTACTTC. This rearrangement joins TRBV13 to TRBJ2-7, with no clear D. V lost 6 bases, J lost 2 bases, and 8 bases lay in between. Per germline, CDR1 PRHDT and CDR2 FYEKMQ (reference sequence). The CDR3 is made up of 12 amino acids. The full variable domain, in which reference TRBV13 and TRBJ2-7 provide the parts outside the CDR3, is AAGVIQSPRHLIKEKRETATLKCYPIPRHDTVYWYQQGPGQDPQFLISFYEKMQSDKGSIPDRFSAQQFSDYHSELNMSSLELGDSALYFCASSDPPYEQYFGPGTRLTVT.

For the CDR3, the DNA is TGTGCCAGCAGCTTAGAACAGGGTCGGAGAGAGACCCAGTACTTC. Translated: CASSLEQGRRETQYF. The genes are TRBV7-2 and TRBJ2-5; a weak D match, TRBD1 (6 bases). Germline V lookup: CDR1 SGHTA, CDR2 FQGNSA. Trimming cost V 1 base and J 4 bases, with 13 bases left between them. The CDR3 spans 15 residues.

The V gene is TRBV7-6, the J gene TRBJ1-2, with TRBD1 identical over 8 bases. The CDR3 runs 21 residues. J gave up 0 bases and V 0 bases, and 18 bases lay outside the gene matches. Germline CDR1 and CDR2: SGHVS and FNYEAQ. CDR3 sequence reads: CASSLAYRPGQGTLSNYGYTF. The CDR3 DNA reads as TGTGCCAGCAGCTTAGCCTATCGCCCCGGACAGGGTACCCTTTCTAACTATGGCTACACCTTC.

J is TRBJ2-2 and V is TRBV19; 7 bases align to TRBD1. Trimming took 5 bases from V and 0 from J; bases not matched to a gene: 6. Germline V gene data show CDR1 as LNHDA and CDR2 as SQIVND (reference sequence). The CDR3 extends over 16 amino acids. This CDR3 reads CASSSRQGPNTGELFF. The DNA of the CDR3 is TGTGCCAGTAGTTCCCGACAGGGACCGAACACCGGGGAGCTGTTTTTT.

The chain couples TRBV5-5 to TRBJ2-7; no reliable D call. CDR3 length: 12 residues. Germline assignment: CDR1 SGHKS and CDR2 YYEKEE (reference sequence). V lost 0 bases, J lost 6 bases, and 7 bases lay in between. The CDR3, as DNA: TGTGCCAGCAGCTTGGGGGCGCCCGAGCAGTACTTC. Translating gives CASSLGAPEQYF.

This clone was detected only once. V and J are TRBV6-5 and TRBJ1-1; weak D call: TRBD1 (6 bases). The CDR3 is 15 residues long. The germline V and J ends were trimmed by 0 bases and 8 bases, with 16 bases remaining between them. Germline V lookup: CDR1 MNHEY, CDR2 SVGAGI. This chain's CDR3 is CASSYSTVTGREAFF. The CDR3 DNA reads TGTGCCAGCAGTTACTCGACGGTAACAGGGAGGGAAGCTTTCTTT.

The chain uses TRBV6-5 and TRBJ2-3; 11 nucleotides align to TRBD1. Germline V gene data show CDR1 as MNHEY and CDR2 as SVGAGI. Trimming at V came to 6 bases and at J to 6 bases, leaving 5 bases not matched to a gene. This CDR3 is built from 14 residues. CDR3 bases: TGTGCCAGCAGCCGGGACAGGGGGTTTGATACGCAGTATTTT. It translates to CASSRDRGFDTQYF.

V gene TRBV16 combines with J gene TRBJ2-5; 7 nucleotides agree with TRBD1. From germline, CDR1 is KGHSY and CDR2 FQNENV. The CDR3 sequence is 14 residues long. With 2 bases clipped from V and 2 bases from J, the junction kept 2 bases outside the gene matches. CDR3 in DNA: TGTGCCAGCAGCCAACCGGGACAGCAAGAGACCCAGTACTTC. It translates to CASSQPGQQETQYF.

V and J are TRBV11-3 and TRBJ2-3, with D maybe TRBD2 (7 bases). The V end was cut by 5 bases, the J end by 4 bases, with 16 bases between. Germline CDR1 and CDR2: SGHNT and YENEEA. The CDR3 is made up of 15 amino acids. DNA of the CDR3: TGTGCCAGCAGCCAATCGGGGGGCAGGGCAGATACGCAGTATTTT. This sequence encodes CASSQSGGRADTQYF.

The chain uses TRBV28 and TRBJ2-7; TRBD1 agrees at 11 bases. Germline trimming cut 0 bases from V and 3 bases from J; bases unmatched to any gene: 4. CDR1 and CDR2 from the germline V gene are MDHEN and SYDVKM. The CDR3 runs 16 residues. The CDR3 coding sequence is TGTGCCAGCAGTTTATGGGGGACAGGGGGACTCTACGAGCAGTACTTC. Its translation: CASSLWGTGGLYEQYF.

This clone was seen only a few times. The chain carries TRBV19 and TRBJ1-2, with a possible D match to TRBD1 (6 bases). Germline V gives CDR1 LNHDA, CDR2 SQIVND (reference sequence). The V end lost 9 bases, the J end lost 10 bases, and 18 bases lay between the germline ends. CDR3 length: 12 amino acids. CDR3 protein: CASWGALSYYTF. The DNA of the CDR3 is TGTGCCAGCTGGGGGGCTCTATCGTACTACACCTTC.

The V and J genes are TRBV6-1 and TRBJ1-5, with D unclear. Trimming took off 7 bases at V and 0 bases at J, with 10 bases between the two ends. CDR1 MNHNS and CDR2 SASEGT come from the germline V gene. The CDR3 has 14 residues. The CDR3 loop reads CASTADFSNQPQHF. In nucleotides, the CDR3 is TGTGCCAGCACCGCCGATTTTAGCAATCAGCCCCAGCATTTT.

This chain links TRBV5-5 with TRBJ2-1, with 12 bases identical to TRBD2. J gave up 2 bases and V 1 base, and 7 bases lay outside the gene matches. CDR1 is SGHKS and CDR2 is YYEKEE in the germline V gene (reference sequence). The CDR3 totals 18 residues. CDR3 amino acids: CASSLRTGLAGTYNEQFF. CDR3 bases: TGTGCCAGCAGCTTGAGAACGGGACTAGCGGGCACCTACAATGAGCAGTTCTTC.

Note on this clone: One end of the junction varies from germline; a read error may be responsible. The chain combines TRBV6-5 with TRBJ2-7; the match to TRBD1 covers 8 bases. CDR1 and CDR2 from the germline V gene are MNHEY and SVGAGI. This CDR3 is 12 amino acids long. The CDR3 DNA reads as TGTGCCAGCAGTTCCTCCGGGACAGGTGTTTCATTC. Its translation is CASSSSGTGVSF.

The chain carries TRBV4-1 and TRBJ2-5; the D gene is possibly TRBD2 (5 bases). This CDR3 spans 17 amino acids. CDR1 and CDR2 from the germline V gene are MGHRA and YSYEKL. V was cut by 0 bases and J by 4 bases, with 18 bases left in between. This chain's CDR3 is CASSQDPPGVLGETQYF. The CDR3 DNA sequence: TGCGCCAGCAGCCAAGACCCCCCCGGGGTTTTGGGAGAGACCCAGTACTTC.

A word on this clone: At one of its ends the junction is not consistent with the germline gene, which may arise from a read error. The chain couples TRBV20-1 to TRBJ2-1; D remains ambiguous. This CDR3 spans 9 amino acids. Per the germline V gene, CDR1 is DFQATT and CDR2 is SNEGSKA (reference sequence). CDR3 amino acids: CSASKIVVF. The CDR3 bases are TGCAGTGCTAGTAAGATCGTGGTCTTC.

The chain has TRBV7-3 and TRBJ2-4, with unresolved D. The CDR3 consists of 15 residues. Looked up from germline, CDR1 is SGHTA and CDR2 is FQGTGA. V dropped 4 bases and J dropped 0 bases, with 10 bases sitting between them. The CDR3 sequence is CASSSLELAKNIQYF. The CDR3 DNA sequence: TGTGCCAGCAGCTCACTCGAACTAGCCAAAAACATTCAGTACTTC. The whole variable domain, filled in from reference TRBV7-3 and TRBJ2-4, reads GAGVSQTPSNKVTEKGKYVELRCDPISGHTALYWYRQSLGQGPEFLIYFQGTGAADDSGLPNDRFFAVRPEGSVSTLKIQRTERGDSAVYLCASSSLELAKNIQYFGAGTRLSVL.

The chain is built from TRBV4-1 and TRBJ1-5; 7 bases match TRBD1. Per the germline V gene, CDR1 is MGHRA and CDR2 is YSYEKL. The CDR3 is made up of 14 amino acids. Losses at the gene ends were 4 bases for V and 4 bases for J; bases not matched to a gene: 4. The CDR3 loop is CASSREQGNQPQHF. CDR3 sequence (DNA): TGCGCCAGCAGCCGAGAACAGGGGAATCAGCCCCAGCATTTT.